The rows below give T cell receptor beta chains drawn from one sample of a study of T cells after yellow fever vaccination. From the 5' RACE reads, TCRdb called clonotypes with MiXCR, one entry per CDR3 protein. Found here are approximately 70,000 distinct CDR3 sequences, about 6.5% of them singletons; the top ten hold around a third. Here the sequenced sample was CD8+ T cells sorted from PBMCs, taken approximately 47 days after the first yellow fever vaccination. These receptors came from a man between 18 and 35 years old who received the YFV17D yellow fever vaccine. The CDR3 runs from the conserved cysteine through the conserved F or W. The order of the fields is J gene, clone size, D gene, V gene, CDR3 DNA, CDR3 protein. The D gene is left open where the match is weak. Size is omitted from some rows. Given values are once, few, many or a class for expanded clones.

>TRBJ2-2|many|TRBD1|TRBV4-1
TGCGCCAGCAGCGAGACAGGGTGGGACACCGGGGAGCTGTTTTTT
CASSETGWDTGELFF
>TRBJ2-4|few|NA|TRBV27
TGTGCCAGCAGTTTAACGACAGGCGCAAACATTCAGTACTTC
CASSLTTGANIQYF
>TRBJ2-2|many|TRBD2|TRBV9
TGTGCCAGCAGCGCTGGGGGGGGCACCGGGGAGCTGTTTTTT
CASSAGGGTGELFF
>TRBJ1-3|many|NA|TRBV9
TGTGCCAGCAGCGGTAGGGGGTCTGGAAACACCATATATTTT
CASSGRGSGNTIYF
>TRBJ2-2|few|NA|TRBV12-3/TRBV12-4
TGTGCCAGCAGGGGACGAACCGGGGAGCTGTTTTTT
CASRGRTGELFF
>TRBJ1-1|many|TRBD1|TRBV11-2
TGTGCCAGCAGCCTATGGGGGGGACAGGGCAACACTGAAGCTTTCTTT
CASSLWGGQGNTEAFF
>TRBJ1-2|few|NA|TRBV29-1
TGCAGCGTTGAATTTTTACCGGTGGACTATGGCTACACCTTC
CSVEFLPVDYGYTF
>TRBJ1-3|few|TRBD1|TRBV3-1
TGTGCCAGCAGCCAAGACAGCGGACAGGGGAGGTCGTCTGGAAACACCATATATTTT
CASSQDSGQGRSSGNTIYF
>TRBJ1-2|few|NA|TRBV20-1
TGCAGTGCAACGGACAATGGCTACACCTTC
CSATDNGYTF
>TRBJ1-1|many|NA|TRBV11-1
TGTGCCAGTCCGACAGGTTTAGAGGACAGACACCGCGGGTACACTGAAGCTTTCTTT
CASPTGLEDRHRGYTEAFF
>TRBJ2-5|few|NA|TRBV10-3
TGTGCCATCAGTGAGGTCGGGGTTCAAGAGACCCAGTACTTC
CAISEVGVQETQYF
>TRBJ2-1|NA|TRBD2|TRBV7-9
TGTGCCAGCAGCACCAGAGCTAGCGGGGGGTCCCATGAGCAGTTCTTC
CASSTRASGGSHEQFF
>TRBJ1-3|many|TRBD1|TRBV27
TGTGCCAGCAAAACAGGGGTTTATGGAAACACCATATATTTT
CASKTGVYGNTIYF
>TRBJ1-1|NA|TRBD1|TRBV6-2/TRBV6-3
TGTGCCAGCAGCGGGAAGGGGGCGAAGGACACTGAAGCTTTCTTT
CASSGKGAKDTEAFF
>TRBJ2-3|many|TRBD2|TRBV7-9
TGTGCCAGCAGTTCTAGGCTTGGGGGGGACACAGATACGCAGTATTTT
CASSSRLGGDTDTQYF
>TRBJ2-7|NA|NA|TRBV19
TGTGCCAGTAGTGCCCAGGAGCTTGGGGCCTACGAGCAGTACTTC
CASSAQELGAYEQYF
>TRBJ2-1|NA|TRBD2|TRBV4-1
TGCGCCAGCAGCCAAGATCCCAGCGGGGGCCTTTACAATGAGCAGTTCTTC
CASSQDPSGGLYNEQFF
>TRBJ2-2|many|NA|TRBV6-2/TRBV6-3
TGTGCCAGCAGTTACTCGATCTTCTTTGAGCTGTTTTTT
CASSYSIFFELFF
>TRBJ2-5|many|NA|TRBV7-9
TGTGCCAGCAGCACTCCGCCCTCACAGGGACAACAAGAGACCCAGTACTTC
CASSTPPSQGQQETQYF
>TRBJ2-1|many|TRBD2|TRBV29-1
TGCAGCGTTGAAGATCCAGGACTAGCGGGCTCCTACAATGAGCAGTTCTTC
CSVEDPGLAGSYNEQFF
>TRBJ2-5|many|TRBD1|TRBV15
TGTGCCACCAGCAGGCCCTCGCAGGGGGTCAACGTACGAGAGACCCAGTACTTC
CATSRPSQGVNVRETQYF
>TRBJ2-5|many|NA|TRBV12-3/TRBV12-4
TGTGCCAGCAGTTTTAGCGGCCCCCAAGAGACCCAGTACTTC
CASSFSGPQETQYF
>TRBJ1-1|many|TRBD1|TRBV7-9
TGTGCCAGCAGCTTAGCGACAGGGCCTGAAGCTTTCTTT
CASSLATGPEAFF
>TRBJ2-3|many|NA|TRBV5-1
TGCGCCAGCAGCTTGGTGGATGAGGATACGCAGTATTTT
CASSLVDEDTQYF
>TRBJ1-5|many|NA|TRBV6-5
TGTGCCGGACCCGACAGGAAAAATCAGCCCCAGCATTTT
CAGPDRKNQPQHF
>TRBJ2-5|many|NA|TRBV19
TGTGCCAGTAGTATCTCGGCGGGGGCTCTAGAGACCCAGTACTTC
CASSISAGALETQYF
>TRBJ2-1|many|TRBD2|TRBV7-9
TGTGCCAGCAGCTCGACCGGGCCGGGAGGTTTCTTC
CASSSTGPGGFF
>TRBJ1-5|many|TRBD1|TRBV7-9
TGTGCCAGCAGCCAGACAGGGGGGAATCAGCCCCAGCATTTT
CASSQTGGNQPQHF
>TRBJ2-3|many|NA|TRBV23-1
TGCGCCAGCAGTCAATCGTCCAAATTCACAGATACGCAGTATTTT
CASSQSSKFTDTQYF
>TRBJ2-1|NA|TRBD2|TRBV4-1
TGCGCCAGCAGCCAAGATGGGGGAGCGGGGGGGCTCATAAATGAGCAGTTCTTC
CASSQDGGAGGLINEQFF
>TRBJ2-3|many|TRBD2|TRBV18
TGTGCCAGCTCCTCACTTCCTAGCGGGGGGGCCGGGGATACGCAGTATTTT
CASSSLPSGGAGDTQYF
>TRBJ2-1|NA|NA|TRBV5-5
TGTGCCAGCAGCTTGGGTGGGGGCCGGATGATCTCCTACAATGAGCAGTTCTTC
CASSLGGGRMISYNEQFF
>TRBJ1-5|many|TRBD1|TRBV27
TGTGCCAGCAGTTTCAACAGGGGCTATAGCAATCAGCCCCAGCATTTT
CASSFNRGYSNQPQHF
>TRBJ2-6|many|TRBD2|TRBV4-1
TGCGCCAGCAGCCAGACTAGCGGGGCTAACTCTGGGGCCAACGTCCTGACTTTC
CASSQTSGANSGANVLTF
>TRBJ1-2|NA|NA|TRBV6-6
TGTGCCAGCAGCCAACAAACTAACTATGGCTACACCTTC
CASSQQTNYGYTF
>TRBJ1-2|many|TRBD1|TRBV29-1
TGCAGCGCTCAGACAGGGAGGTATGGCTACACCTTC
CSAQTGRYGYTF
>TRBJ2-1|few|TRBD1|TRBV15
TGTGCCACCAGCAGGGCAGGGGGATTCGGTTACAATGAGCAGTTCTTC
CATSRAGGFGYNEQFF
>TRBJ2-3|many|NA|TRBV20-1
TGCAGTGCTAGCGGGGGAATCACAGATACGCAGTATTTT
CSASGGITDTQYF
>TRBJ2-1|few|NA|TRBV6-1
TGTGCCAGCAGTAAAACAGGGCTCCATATCCTCAATGAGCAGTTCTTC
CASSKTGLHILNEQFF
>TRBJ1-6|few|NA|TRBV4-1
TGCGCCAGCAGCCAACCCGCCGGGGGGCGGTATAATTCACCCCTCCACTTT
CASSQPAGGRYNSPLHF
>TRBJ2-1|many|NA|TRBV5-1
TGCGCCAGCAGCTTGGGGGACCTAAAGCCCTACAATGAGCAGTTCTTC
CASSLGDLKPYNEQFF
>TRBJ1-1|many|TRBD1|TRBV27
TGTGCCAGCAGTTTGCGGGGGACAGGGACCACTGAAGCTTTCTTT
CASSLRGTGTTEAFF
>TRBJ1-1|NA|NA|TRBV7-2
TGTGCCAGCAGCTTAGCACTCCACACTGAAGCTTTCTTT
CASSLALHTEAFF
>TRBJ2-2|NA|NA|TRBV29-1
TGCAGCGCCAGAAACCCCAGGGACCGACTAAACACCGGGGAGCTGTTTTTT
CSARNPRDRLNTGELFF
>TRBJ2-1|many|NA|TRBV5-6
TGTGCCAGCAGCCCGCTCCTGGGCGAGCAGTTCTTC
CASSPLLGEQFF
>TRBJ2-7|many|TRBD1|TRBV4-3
TGCGCCAGCAGCCATTCGTCCGGGACAGGTACCTACGAGCAGTACTTC
CASSHSSGTGTYEQYF
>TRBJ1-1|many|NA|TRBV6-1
TGTGCCAGCAGGGGGGGGCGGTTTGGGAACACTGAAGCTTTCTTT
CASRGGRFGNTEAFF
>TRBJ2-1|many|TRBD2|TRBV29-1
TGCAGCGTCGACGGACTAGCGGGGGGGCCCAACTACAATGAGCAGTTCTTC
CSVDGLAGGPNYNEQFF
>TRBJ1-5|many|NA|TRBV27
TGTGCCAGCAGCCTGAACCACGCTCAGCCCCAGCATTTT
CASSLNHAQPQHF
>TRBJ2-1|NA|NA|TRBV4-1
TGCGCCAGCAGCCAAGGTCTGAGGAATGAGCAGTTCTTC
CASSQGLRNEQFF
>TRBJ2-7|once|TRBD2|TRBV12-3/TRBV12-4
TGTGCCAGCAACTTGGGCGGGGGGTACGTCTACGAGCAGTACTTC
CASNLGGGYVYEQYF
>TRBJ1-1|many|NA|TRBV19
TGTGCCAGTACCCCGGGAAAGGTAACTGAAGCTTTCTTT
CASTPGKVTEAFF
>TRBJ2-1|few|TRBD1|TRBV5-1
TGCGCCAGCAGCTTCCCCCCGGACAGGGATTTGAATGAGCAGTTCTTC
CASSFPPDRDLNEQFF
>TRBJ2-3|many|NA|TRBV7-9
TGTGCCAGCAGCCGAGCGGCGGGGAGCACAGATACGCAGTATTTT
CASSRAAGSTDTQYF
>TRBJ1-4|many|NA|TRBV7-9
TGTGCCAGCAGCTCCGACAGTACTAATGAAAAACTGTTTTTT
CASSSDSTNEKLFF
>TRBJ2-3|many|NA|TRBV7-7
TGTGCTAGCAGCTTAGAGTATTTGGGGACACACACAGATACGCAGTATTTT
CASSLEYLGTHTDTQYF
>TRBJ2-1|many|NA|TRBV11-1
TGTGCCAGCAGCTTAGCGGGGTCCTACAATGAGCAGTTCTTC
CASSLAGSYNEQFF